The 25 T cell receptor beta chains below were found in one sample sequenced in a study of long-term antiretroviral therapy in people with HIV. An immunoSEQ assay, version v3.0, was performed at survey level. Using immunoSEQ multiplex PCR, the repertoire was profiled, and TCRdb retains in-frame clones only, with some absent. The sample yields around 15,000 clones, about 88% seen once. The sequenced sample was unsorted PBMCs, obtained 0.5 years after starting antiretroviral therapy. The receptors were gathered from a woman aged 40 to 55 with HIV.

V gene TRBV14 combines with J gene TRBJ2-1; 13 nucleotides align to TRBD2. The trim removed 3 bases at V and 1 base at J, leaving 12 bases unmatched. The germline V gene encodes CDR1 SGHDN and CDR2 FVKESK. The CDR3 has 20 amino acids. CDR3 nucleotide sequence: TGTGCCAGCAGCCAGGGACCGGGACTAGCGGGAACTGGGTCCTACAATGAGCAGTTCTTC. Translating gives CASSQGPGLAGTGSYNEQFF.

This chain links TRBV20-1 with TRBJ1-1; D is unresolved. V lost 3 bases and J lost 2, with 4 bases in between. The germline V gene has CDR1 DFQATT and CDR2 SNEGSKA (reference sequence). This CDR3 has 11 amino acids. Here the CDR3 DNA reads TGCAGTGCTAGGTATAACACTGAAGCTTTCTTT. This translates into CSARYNTEAFF.

The chain couples TRBV10-2 to TRBJ2-7; D gene unclear. The CDR3 contains 13 residues. In germline, CDR1 is WSHSY, CDR2 SAAADI. Trimming took 3 bases from V and 1 from J, leaving 7 bases between them. The CDR3 loop reads CASSDTISYEQYF. CDR3 in DNA: TGCGCCAGCAGTGATACGATTTCCTACGAGCAGTACTTC.

This clone was seen just once. The gene calls are TRBV30 and TRBJ1-2, with a tentative D call TRBD1 (5 bases). Germline V gives CDR1 GTSNPN, CDR2 SVGIG (reference sequence). Trimming pared 0 bases from V and 2 bases from J, leaving 13 bases between. CDR3 size: 15 residues. This CDR3 reads CAWSVQLGGNYGYTF. The CDR3 coding sequence is TGTGCCTGGAGTGTACAGTTGGGGGGGAACTATGGCTACACCTTC. Combining the CDR3 with reference TRBV30 and TRBJ1-2 gives the whole variable domain SQTIHQWPATLVQPVGSPLSLECTVEGTSNPNLYWYRQAAGRGLQLLFYSVGIGQISSEVPQNLSASRPQDRQFILSSKKLLLSDSGFYLCAWSVQLGGNYGYTFGSGTRLTVV.

The chain combines TRBV5-1 with TRBJ1-3; 7 positions match TRBD1. V trimming: 0 bases; J trimming: 0 bases; junction bases outside the gene matches: 6. This CDR3 comprises 17 residues. Germline V gene lookup returns CDR1 SGHRS and CDR2 YFSETQ. The CDR3 DNA is TGCGCCAGCAGCTTGGGACAGGGCTTATACTCTGGAAACACCATATATTTT. Amino acids: CASSLGQGLYSGNTIYF. Drawing the rest from reference TRBV5-1 and TRBJ1-3, the complete variable domain is KAGVTQTPRYLIKTRGQQVTLSCSPISGHRSVSWYQQTPGQGLQFLFEYFSETQRNKGNFPGRFSGRQFSNSRSEMNVSTLELGDSALYLCASSLGQGLYSGNTIYFGEGSWLTVV.

The chain joins TRBV28 to TRBJ2-2, with D hard to call. Germline CDR1 is MDHEN and CDR2 is SYDVKM. V gave up 7 bases and J gave up 5 bases, with 11 bases separating them. This CDR3 has 13 residues. The CDR3 bases are TGTGCCAGCAAATTCCGACCTACCGGGGAGCTGTTTTTT. The encoded protein is CASKFRPTGELFF.

V gene TRBV13 combines with J gene TRBJ2-2; D is uncertain. Between the trimmed V and J ends, which lost 5 bases and 6 bases, there was a span of 10 bases. The CDR3 is 13 amino acids. Germline CDR1 is PRHDT and CDR2 is FYEKMQ (reference sequence). CDR3 region: CASSLTRAGELFF. The CDR3, as DNA: TGTGCCAGCAGCCTGACCCGAGCCGGGGAGCTGTTTTTT.

This clone appeared a single time. The genes are TRBV19 and TRBJ2-1, with TRBD2 matching 7 bases. From germline, CDR1 is LNHDA and CDR2 SQIVND (reference sequence). The V and J ends lost 1 base and 2 bases, in that order; junction bases with no gene match: 8. The CDR3 length is 17 residues. The DNA of the CDR3 is TGTGCCAGTAGTATAGGAGGCGGGAGACCGACCTACAATGAGCAGTTCTTC. Translated, it gives CASSIGGGRPTYNEQFF.

The chain couples TRBV28 to TRBJ2-1; D is perhaps TRBD2 (7 bases). This CDR3 comprises 14 residues. The V gene lost 5 bases and the J gene lost 9 bases, with 17 bases spanning the gap. The V gene's germline CDR1 is MDHEN and CDR2 SYDVKM. CDR3 sequence: CASSPQAGAGEQFF. DNA of the CDR3: TGTGCCAGCAGTCCCCAGGCGGGGGCTGGTGAGCAGTTCTTC.

V gene TRBV7-2 combines with J gene TRBJ2-1; 10 positions agree with TRBD1. Germline CDR1 SGHTA, CDR2 FQGNSA. The CDR3 extends over 15 amino acids. V trimming: 3 bases; J trimming: 5 bases; junction bases outside the gene matches: 4. The CDR3 DNA reads TGTGCCAGCAGCTTCGGACAGGGGGGACACAATGAGCAGTTCTTC. Its protein is CASSFGQGGHNEQFF.

The rearrangement links TRBV6-5 to TRBJ2-5, with 10 bases aligning to TRBD2. CDR3 length: 14 residues. V dropped 6 bases and J dropped 5; count of bases not matched to a gene: 6. Germline V lookup: CDR1 MNHEY, CDR2 SVGAGI. The CDR3 DNA follows: TGTGCCAGCAGCTCCGGGACTAGCGTTGAGACCCAGTACTTC. Translation gives CASSSGTSVETQYF.

The chain employs TRBV6-5 and TRBJ2-2; D is unclear. Trimming pared 1 base from V and 4 bases from J, leaving 7 bases between. From germline, CDR1 is MNHEY and CDR2 SVGAGI. This CDR3 region has 14 residues. The CDR3 coding sequence is TGTGCCAGCAGTTACTGGCCGGGCACCGGGGAGCTGTTTTTT. Its translation is CASSYWPGTGELFF.

V is TRBV6-1 and J is TRBJ2-3, with 7 bases identical to TRBD1. Trimming removed 0 bases from V and 0 bases from J; junction bases left unmatched: 9. The CDR3 totals 18 residues. From germline, CDR1 is MNHNS and CDR2 SASEGT. The CDR3 region is CASSEARGLAPSTDTQYF. The CDR3 DNA is TGTGCCAGCAGTGAAGCGAGGGGGCTCGCTCCTAGCACAGATACGCAGTATTTT.

The chain is built from TRBV6-6 and TRBJ2-3; D remains ambiguous. The CDR3 length is 14 residues. Per germline, CDR1 MNHNY and CDR2 SVGAGI (reference sequence). The germline V and J ends were trimmed by 6 bases and 2 bases, with 12 bases remaining between them. The CDR3 DNA sequence: TGTGCCAGCAGCCGAGACACAGACACAGATACGCAGTATTTT. It codes for CASSRDTDTDTQYF.

The chain recombines TRBV9 with TRBJ1-1; D is unclear. Trimming removed 0 bases at V and 4 bases at J, with 13 bases between. Germline V gene sequence: CDR1 SGDLS, CDR2 YYNGEE. This CDR3 contains 15 residues. The CDR3 here is CASSVVQALGTEAFF. DNA for the CDR3: TGTGCCAGCAGCGTAGTTCAGGCTCTCGGCACTGAAGCTTTCTTT.

This chain links TRBV6-1 with TRBJ1-2, with D tentatively TRBD1 (6 bases). V was shortened by 1 base and J by 4 bases, with 13 bases between the two germline ends. There are 15 residues in the CDR3. CDR1 and CDR2 from the germline V gene are MNHNS and SASEGT. The CDR3 nucleotides are TGTGCCAGCAGTGAAGTGATAGGGGGAACCTATGGCTACACCTTC. This sequence encodes CASSEVIGGTYGYTF.

There are a few counts of this clone. The chain combines TRBV25-1 with TRBJ2-2; D unresolved. The CDR3 contains 10 residues. The germline CDR1 and CDR2 sequences are MGHDK and SYGVNS. V dropped 3 bases and J dropped 7 bases, with 0 bases sitting between them. CDR3 bases: TGTGCCAGCAGTGACGGGGAGCTGTTTTTT. It translates to CASSDGELFF.

This sequence joins TRBV7-2 and TRBJ2-7, with a tentative D call TRBD2 (5 bases). V lost 5 bases to trimming and J lost 0 bases, with 8 bases between them. The CDR3 contains 13 residues. Germline-derived CDR1 and CDR2 are SGHTA and FQGNSA. The CDR3 region is CASSGGSSYEQYF. Here the CDR3 DNA reads TGTGCCAGCAGCGGAGGATCCTCCTACGAGCAGTACTTC.

The V gene is TRBV7-8, the J gene TRBJ2-7, with 13 bases aligning to TRBD2. The CDR3 totals 16 residues. Trimming took 5 bases from V and 5 from J; bases not matched to a gene: 9. Germline lookup yields CDR1 SGHVS and CDR2 FQNEAQ. The CDR3 is CASSTRTSGSLNEQYF. The CDR3 DNA follows: TGTGCCAGCAGCACCCGGACTAGCGGGAGCCTGAACGAGCAGTACTTC.

This clone showed up just a few times. The chain couples TRBV18 to TRBJ2-7; 7 bases line up with TRBD1. Germline V gene lookup returns CDR1 KGHSH and CDR2 LQKENI. J was trimmed by 5 bases and V by 3 bases; bases with no gene match: 4. The CDR3 consists of 13 residues. In nucleotides, the CDR3 is TGTGCCAGCTCACCGGCCAGGGGGAACGAGCAGTACTTC. Its translation: CASSPARGNEQYF.

V is TRBV2 and J is TRBJ2-3; a weak D match, TRBD2 (6 bases). CDR3 length: 13 amino acids. Germline V gene sequence: CDR1 SNHLY, CDR2 FYNNEI. V lost 7 bases, J lost 4 bases, and 12 bases lay in between. The CDR3 nucleotides read TGTGCCAGCACCGGCAGGAGGGCAGATACGCAGTATTTT. Translation gives CASTGRRADTQYF.

The J gene is TRBJ2-2, the V gene TRBV18, with TRBD1 matching over 7 bases. Germline CDR1 is KGHSH and CDR2 is LQKENI. The CDR3 is 15 amino acids. With 2 bases clipped from V and 1 base from J, the junction kept 1 base outside the gene matches. The CDR3 loop is CASSPGTVNTGELFF. In DNA, the CDR3 is TGTGCCAGCTCACCAGGGACAGTGAACACCGGGGAGCTGTTTTTT.

V and J are TRBV7-9 and TRBJ1-1; the D is unclear. Germline V gene lookup returns CDR1 SEHNR and CDR2 FQNEAQ (reference sequence). CDR3 length equals 15 residues. V lost 5 bases and J lost 3, with 16 bases in between. The CDR3 region has the DNA TGTGCCAGCAGCGAATTAGGTTATCGGGACACTGAAGCTTTCTTT. Protein sequence: CASSELGYRDTEAFF.

This chain uses TRBV28 with TRBJ2-7, with 9 bases matching TRBD1. After removal of 5 bases from V and 5 bases from J, the junction contained 13 bases not matched to a gene. Germline-derived CDR1 and CDR2 are MDHEN and SYDVKM. The CDR3 extends over 16 amino acids. In DNA form, the CDR3 reads TGTGCCAGCAGTGACCGCGACAGGGGGTATGTCGACGAGCAGTACTTC. Protein product: CASSDRDRGYVDEQYF.

The V call is TRBV7-6, the J call TRBJ2-1; 8 bases map to TRBD1. Germline V gene data show CDR1 as SGHVS and CDR2 as FNYEAQ. V lost 2 bases, J lost 5 bases, and 8 bases stayed unmatched. The CDR3 is made up of 16 amino acids. The CDR3 spells CASSLSTGVYNNEQFF. The CDR3 nucleotides read TGTGCCAGCAGCTTATCGACAGGGGTCTATAACAATGAGCAGTTCTTC.